This paragraph reports one TCR beta chain. What antigen it recognizes has not been identified. Per-base qualities were not stored, and no clone one base away is much larger. Amplification of TCR beta CDR3 regions was carried out from RNA transcripts. For the first round of RT-PCR on the TCR CDR3, the HTBI primer set was used together with the Qiagen OneStep RT-PCR kit. Libraries were constructed in a second round of multiplex PCR, after which size selection and purification were carried out. Libraries were sequenced paired-end with 100 bp reads on an Illumina HiSeq2000. As for the original processing: SOAPnuke was used to process the raw data, removing reads that contained adapters or uncalled bases, had a mean Phred below 15, or lacked an exact match to the constant primer or identifier. High-quality paired reads were merged using COPE v1.2.5, and each unique nucleotide sequence was defined as a clonotype. MiTCR v1.1 was used to align the clonotypes against IMGT TRBV, TRBD and TRBJ reference segments. The analysis included only V-J combinations with a frequency above 0.0001, which together covered about 99% of the repertoires. The TCS score was defined as the ratio of F50 (clonal expansion) to E x V (chaos), calculated using BLOSUM62-based TCRdist between CDR3 peptides within each V-J. Welch's t-statistics and random forest reduced some 510 V-J features to fewer than 15, which were used in a naive Bayes classifier (R e1071). In TCRdb, the public reads were trimmed at Q25 with fastp and aligned with MiXCR, with productive beta chains retained. When rows share a CDR3 protein, they turn into one entry using the most common DNA and genes. TCRdb, not the authors, supplied the V and J calls. Present in this sample are hundreds of thousands of distinct CDR3 sequences, 46% of which were seen just once. The top ten clonotypes cover roughly 8.2% of the sample.

This entry belongs to a study of T cells in Graves' hyperthyroidism and ophthalmopathy (dated by TCRdb to about 2019). Turning to the overall study: To identify TCR V-J signatures that set the groups apart, the researchers used a discovery cohort of 90 to 100 patients, made up of 43 with Graves' ophthalmopathy and 57 with stable Graves' hyperthyroidism. An independent validation cohort of under 20 hyperthyroidism patients and 15 or so patients who later progressed to ophthalmopathy tested prospective prediction of ophthalmopathy. For training and testing, the 95 to 100 patients in the discovery cohort were randomly divided in a 7:3 ratio. The study also compared thyroid tissue and blood T-cell repertoires from about 6 Graves' hyperthyroidism patients. Once sampling was done, hyperthyroidism patients were given methimazole at a starting dose of 30 mg daily, whereas ophthalmopathy patients were given high-dose intravenous methylprednisolone. According to the paper, TCR Vbeta CDR3 sequencing was carried out on around 140 peripheral blood samples, which came from around 43 ophthalmopathy, some 73 hyperthyroidism and about 17 progressor patients. General study outcomes and caveats: During validation, the model predicted progression to ophthalmopathy a median of approximately six months ahead of onset, with almost 71% sensitivity and 72.22% specificity. No statistical method was used to set the sample size in advance, and investigators knew the group allocation. Blood samples also contained most of the expanded thyroid clonotypes (frequency above 0.001), which suggests that blood repertoires may reflect thyroid immune responses. Ophthalmopathy was separated from stable hyperthyroidism by a 13 V-J signature model, with around 88% sensitivity and roughly 84% specificity obtained in cross-validation and 80%/75% obtained in testing.

In the germline V gene, CDR1 corresponds to LGHNA and CDR2 to YSLEER. V is shortened by 3 bases, J by 2 bases, and the region joining them spans 8 bases. Including cysteine and phenylalanine, the CDR3 has 14 amino acids. Only CDR3 DNA is held: 42 bases, read in frame from base 1. Stable Graves' hyperthyroidism was defined as no progression to ophthalmopathy during 18 months of follow-up. The hyperthyroidism patients were between 18 and 65 years old and newly diagnosed, with a disease duration of less than 2 months. The study excluded patients with uncontrolled infections, other autoimmune diseases, pregnancy or lactation. Diagnoses were established on the basis of clinical symptoms, serum thyroxine and TRAb, thyroid ultrasound, and orbital computed tomography. Trizol reagent was used to extract total RNA, and RNA quality was then checked on an Agilent 2100 Bioanalyzer.

This TCR was sampled from a woman under 30 with Graves' hyperthyroidism. Donor details come from another sample of the same person, matched by shared clones. The sequencing input was peripheral blood or thyroid tissue (not recorded which). The sequence is built from TRBV4-3 and TRBJ1-3; the D gene is perhaps TRBD1, from 5 matching bases. The nucleotide sequence is TGCGCCAGCAGCCAGTGGACAACTGGAAACACCATATATTTT. It codes for CASSQWTTGNTIYF.